Listed here are 3 T cell receptor beta chains from one sample, sequenced in a study of cytomegalovirus exposure and HLA in healthy donors (dated by TCRdb to 2016 to 2017). Library method: the immunoSEQ multiplex PCR assay. A mixture of 60 forward primers for TCR Vbeta segments and 13 reverse primers for TCR Jbeta segments was used in the multiplex PCR. TCRdb took this table from immuneACCESS and kept in-frame rearrangements with V and J called. Such tables lack part of the clones; where checked against another copy, unresolved V genes explain under half of the gap, and the rest is unexplained. The sample has around 80,000 clones on record, 78% of them singletons. 5.5% to 7.5% of the sample belongs to the ten largest clones. The sequencing input was PBMCs. The receptors here all came from a man between 18 and 35 years old in good health and CMV-seropositive.

The chain employs TRBV14 and TRBJ2-1; 16 bases are shared with TRBD2. The length of the CDR3 is 17 residues. V lost 4 bases to trimming and J lost 6 bases; unmatched junction nucleotides: 6. Germline V gene data show CDR1 as SGHDN and CDR2 as FVKESK. The DNA for the CDR3 is TGTGCCAGCAGCCGGGGACTAGCGGGAGGGCCCGTCAATGAGCAGTTCTTC. This translates into CASSRGLAGGPVNEQFF.

This sequence joins TRBV2 and TRBJ2-7, with 7 nucleotides matching TRBD2. The V and J ends lost 7 bases and 3 bases, in that order; junction bases with no gene match: 15. The CDR3 length is 16 residues. Germline loops: CDR1 SNHLY, CDR2 FYNNEI. The CDR3 DNA reads as TGTGCCAGCACCCTATGGGGCCAGCGGGGTATCTACGAGCAGTACTTC. Protein: CASTLWGQRGIYEQYF.

In its sample, this clone was seen once. The chain employs TRBV6-1 and TRBJ2-7; 11 bases agree with TRBD2. This CDR3 has 14 amino acids. With V trimmed by 6 bases and J by 0 bases, 1 base remained unmatched. Germline CDR1 MNHNS, CDR2 SASEGT. The CDR3 DNA reads as TGTGCCAGCAGAACTAGCGGGAGCTCCTACGAGCAGTACTTC. Amino acid sequence: CASRTSGSSYEQYF.